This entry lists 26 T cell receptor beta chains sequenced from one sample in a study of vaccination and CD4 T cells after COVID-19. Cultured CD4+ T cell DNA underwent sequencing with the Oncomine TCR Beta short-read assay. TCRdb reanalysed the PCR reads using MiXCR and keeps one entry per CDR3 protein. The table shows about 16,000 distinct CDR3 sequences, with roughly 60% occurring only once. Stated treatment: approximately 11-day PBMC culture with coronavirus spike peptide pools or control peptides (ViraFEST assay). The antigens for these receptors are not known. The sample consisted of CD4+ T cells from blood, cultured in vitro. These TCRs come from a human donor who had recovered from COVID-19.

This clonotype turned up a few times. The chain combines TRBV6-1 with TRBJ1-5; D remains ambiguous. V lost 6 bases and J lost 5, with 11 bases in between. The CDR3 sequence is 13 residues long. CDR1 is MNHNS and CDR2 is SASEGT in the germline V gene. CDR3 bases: TGTGCCAGCAGAGATTGGATGGATCAGCCCCAGCATTTT. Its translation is CASRDWMDQPQHF.

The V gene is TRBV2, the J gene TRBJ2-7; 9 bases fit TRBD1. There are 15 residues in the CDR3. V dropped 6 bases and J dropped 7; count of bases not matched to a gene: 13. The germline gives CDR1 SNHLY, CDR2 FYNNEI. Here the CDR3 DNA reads TGTGCCAGCAGAATGGGGACAGGGCTGACTTGGGAGCAGTACTTC. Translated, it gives CASRMGTGLTWEQYF.

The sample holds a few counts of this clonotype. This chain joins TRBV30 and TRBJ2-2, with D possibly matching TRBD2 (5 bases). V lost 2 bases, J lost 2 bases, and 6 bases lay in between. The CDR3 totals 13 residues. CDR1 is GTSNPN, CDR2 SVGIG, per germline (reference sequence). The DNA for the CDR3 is TGTGCCTGGAGTAGCGGTAACACCGGGGAGCTGTTTTTT. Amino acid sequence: CAWSSGNTGELFF.

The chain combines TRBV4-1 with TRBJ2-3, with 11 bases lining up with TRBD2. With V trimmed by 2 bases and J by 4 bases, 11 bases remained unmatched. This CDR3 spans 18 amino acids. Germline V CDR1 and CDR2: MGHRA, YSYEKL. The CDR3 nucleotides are TGCGCCAGCAGCCAATATCTAGCGGGGGGAGTTTTGCCAGATACGCAGTATTTT. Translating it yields CASSQYLAGGVLPDTQYF.

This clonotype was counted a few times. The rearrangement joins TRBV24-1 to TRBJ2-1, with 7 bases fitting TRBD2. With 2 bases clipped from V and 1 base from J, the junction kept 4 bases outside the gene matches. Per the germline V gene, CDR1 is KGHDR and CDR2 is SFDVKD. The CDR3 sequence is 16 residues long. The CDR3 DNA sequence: TGTGCCACCAGTGATTCATGGACTAGTTCCTACAATGAGCAGTTCTTC. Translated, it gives CATSDSWTSSYNEQFF.

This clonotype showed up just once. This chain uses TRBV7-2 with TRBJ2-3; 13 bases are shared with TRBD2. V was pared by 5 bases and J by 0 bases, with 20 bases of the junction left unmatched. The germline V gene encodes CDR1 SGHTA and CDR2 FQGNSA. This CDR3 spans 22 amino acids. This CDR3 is CASSHSGTSGTGGNASTDTQYF. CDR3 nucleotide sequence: TGTGCCAGCAGCCACTCCGGGACTAGCGGGACCGGCGGTAACGCTAGCACAGATACGCAGTATTTT.

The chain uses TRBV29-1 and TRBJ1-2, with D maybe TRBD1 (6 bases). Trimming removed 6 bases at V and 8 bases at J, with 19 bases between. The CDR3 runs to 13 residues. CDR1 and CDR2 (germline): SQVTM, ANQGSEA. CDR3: CSVGDIMIGGYTF. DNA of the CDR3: TGCAGCGTGGGGGACATCATGATTGGGGGCTACACCTTC.

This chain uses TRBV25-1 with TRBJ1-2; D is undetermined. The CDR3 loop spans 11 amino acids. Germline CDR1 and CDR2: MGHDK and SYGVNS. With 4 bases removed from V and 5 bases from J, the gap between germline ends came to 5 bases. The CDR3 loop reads CASSGGYGYTF. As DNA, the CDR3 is TGTGCCAGCAGTGGAGGGTATGGCTACACCTTC.

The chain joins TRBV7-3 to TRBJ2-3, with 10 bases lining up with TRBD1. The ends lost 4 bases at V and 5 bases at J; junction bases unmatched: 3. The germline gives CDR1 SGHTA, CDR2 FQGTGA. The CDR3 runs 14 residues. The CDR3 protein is CASSSGQGEDTQYF. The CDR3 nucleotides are TGTGCCAGCAGCTCCGGACAGGGGGAAGATACGCAGTATTTT.

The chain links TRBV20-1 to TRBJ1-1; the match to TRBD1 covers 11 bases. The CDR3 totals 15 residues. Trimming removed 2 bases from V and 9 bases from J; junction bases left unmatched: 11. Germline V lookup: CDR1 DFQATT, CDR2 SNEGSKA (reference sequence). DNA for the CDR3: TGCAGTGCTAGAATTTCTTCGGGACAGGGGGTTAAAGCTTTCTTT. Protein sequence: CSARISSGQGVKAFF.

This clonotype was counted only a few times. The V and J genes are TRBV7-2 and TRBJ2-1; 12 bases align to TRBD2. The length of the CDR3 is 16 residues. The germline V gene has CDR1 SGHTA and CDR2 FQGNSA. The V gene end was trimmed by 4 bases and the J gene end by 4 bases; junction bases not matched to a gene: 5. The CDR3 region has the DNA TGTGCCAGCAGCTCGGGGCTAGCGGGAGGGTACAATGAGCAGTTCTTC. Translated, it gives CASSSGLAGGYNEQFF.

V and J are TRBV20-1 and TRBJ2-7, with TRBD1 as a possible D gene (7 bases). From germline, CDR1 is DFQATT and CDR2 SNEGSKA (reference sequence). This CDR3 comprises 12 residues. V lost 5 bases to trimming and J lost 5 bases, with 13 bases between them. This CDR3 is CSAQGGGDEQYF. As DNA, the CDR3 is TGCAGTGCTCAGGGGGGTGGTGACGAGCAGTACTTC.

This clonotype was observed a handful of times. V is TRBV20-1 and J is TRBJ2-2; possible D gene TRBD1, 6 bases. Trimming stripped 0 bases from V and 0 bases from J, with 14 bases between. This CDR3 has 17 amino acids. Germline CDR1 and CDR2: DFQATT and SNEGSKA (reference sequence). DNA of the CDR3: TGCAGTGCTAGAGAATTCAGGGGTACGACGAACACCGGGGAGCTGTTTTTT. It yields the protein CSAREFRGTTNTGELFF.

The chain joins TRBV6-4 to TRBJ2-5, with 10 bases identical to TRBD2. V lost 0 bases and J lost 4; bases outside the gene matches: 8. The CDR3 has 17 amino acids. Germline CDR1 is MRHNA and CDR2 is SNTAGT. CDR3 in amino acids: CASSDSSSGRALETQYF. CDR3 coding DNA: TGTGCCAGCAGTGACTCCTCCAGCGGGAGGGCCTTAGAGACCCAGTACTTC.

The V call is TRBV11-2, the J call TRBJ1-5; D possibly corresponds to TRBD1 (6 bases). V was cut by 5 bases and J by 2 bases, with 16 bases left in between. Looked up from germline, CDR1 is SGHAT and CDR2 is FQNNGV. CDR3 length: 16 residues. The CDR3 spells CASSPAGDLGNQPQHF. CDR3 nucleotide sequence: TGTGCCAGCAGCCCTGCAGGGGACTTGGGCAATCAGCCCCAGCATTTT.

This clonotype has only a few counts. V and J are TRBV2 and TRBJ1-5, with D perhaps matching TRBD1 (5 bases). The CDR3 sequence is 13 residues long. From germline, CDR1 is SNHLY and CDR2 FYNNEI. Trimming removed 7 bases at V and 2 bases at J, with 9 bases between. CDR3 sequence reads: CASTRDGNQPQHF. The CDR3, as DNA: TGTGCCAGCACCCGGGACGGCAATCAGCCCCAGCATTTT.

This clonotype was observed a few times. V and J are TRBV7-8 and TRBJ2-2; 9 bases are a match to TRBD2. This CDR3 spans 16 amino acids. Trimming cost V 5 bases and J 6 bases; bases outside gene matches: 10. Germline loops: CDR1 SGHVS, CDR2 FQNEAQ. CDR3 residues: CASSSKRGVPAGELFF. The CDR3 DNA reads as TGTGCCAGCAGCAGTAAGCGGGGGGTCCCGGCCGGGGAGCTGTTTTTT.

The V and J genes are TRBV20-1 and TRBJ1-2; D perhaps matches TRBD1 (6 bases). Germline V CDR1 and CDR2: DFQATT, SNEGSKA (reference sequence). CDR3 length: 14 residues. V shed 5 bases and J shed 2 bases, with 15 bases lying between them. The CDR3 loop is CSAGGDTRNYGYTF. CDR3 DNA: TGCAGTGCTGGAGGGGACACCAGGAACTATGGCTACACCTTC.

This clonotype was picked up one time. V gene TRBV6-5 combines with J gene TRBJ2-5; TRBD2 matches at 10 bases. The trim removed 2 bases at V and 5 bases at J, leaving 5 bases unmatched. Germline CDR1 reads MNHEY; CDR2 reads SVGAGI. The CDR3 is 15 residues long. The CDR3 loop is CASSYQRGGSETQYF. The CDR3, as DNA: TGTGCCAGCAGTTACCAGCGGGGGGGGTCGGAGACCCAGTACTTC.

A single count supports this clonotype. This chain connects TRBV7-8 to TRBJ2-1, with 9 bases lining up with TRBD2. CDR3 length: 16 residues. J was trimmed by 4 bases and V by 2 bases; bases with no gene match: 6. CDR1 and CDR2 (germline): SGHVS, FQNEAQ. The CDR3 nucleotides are TGTGCCAGCAGCTTAAGGTCGGCGGGGGGGTACAATGAGCAGTTCTTC. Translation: CASSLRSAGGYNEQFF.

This CDR3 reads CASSIQGGKWEAQYF. The CDR3 DNA reads as TGTGCCAGCAGCATACAGGGGGGGAAATGGGAGGCCCAGTACTTC. The genes are TRBV5-4 and TRBJ2-5; TRBD1 is a possible D gene (8 bases). CDR1 is SGHNT and CDR2 is YYREEE in the germline V gene (reference sequence). The CDR3 has 15 residues. The germline V and J ends were trimmed by 4 bases and 9 bases, with 22 bases remaining between them.

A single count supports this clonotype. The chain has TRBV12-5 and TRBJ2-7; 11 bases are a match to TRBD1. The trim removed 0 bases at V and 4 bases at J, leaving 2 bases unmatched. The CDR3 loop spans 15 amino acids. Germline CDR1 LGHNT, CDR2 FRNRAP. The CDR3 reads CASGLVGTGGYEQYF. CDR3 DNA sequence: TGTGCTAGTGGTTTGGTTGGGACAGGGGGTTACGAGCAGTACTTC.

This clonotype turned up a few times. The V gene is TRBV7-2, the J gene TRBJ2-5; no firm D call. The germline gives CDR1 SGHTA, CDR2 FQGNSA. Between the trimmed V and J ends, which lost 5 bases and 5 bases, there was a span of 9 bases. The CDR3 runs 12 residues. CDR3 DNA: TGTGCCAGCAGCCGTTGGTTGGAGACCCAGTACTTC. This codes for CASSRWLETQYF.

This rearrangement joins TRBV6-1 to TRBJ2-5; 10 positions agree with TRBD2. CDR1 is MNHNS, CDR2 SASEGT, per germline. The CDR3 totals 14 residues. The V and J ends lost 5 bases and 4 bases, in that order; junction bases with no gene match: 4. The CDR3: CASSILAGIETQYF. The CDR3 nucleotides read TGTGCCAGCAGTATACTAGCGGGAATAGAGACCCAGTACTTC.

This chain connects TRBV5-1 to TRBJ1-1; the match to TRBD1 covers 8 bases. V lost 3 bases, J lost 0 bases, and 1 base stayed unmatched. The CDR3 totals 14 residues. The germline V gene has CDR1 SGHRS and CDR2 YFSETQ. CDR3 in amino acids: CASSWTGMNTEAFF. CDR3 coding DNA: TGCGCCAGCAGCTGGACAGGGATGAACACTGAAGCTTTCTTT. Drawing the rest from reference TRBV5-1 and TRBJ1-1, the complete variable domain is KAGVTQTPRYLIKTRGQQVTLSCSPISGHRSVSWYQQTPGQGLQFLFEYFSETQRNKGNFPGRFSGRQFSNSRSEMNVSTLELGDSALYLCASSWTGMNTEAFFGQGTRLTVV.

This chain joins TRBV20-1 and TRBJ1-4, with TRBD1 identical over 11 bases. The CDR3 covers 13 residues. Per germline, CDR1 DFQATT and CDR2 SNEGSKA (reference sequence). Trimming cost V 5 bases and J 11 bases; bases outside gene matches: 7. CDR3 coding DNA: TGCAGTGCTTCCGGGACAGGGGGTCAGAAACTGTTTTTT. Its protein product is CSASGTGGQKLFF.